This is a list of T cell receptor beta chains from one sample in a study of blood T cell repertoires in COVID-19. Measured with immunoSEQ multiplex PCR; TCRdb has only the in-frame clones, and not every one. The sample yields more than 200,000 clones, around 86% seen once. Sequenced material: PBMCs or T cells enriched from blood (not recorded which). The receptors shown here come from a man aged 25 to 45 in a cohort exposed to, infected with or recovered from COVID-19 (not recorded which). Both conserved end residues are part of each CDR3. The D gene is left open where the match is weak. The size field is filled for only some rows; it gives once, few, many or a size class.

TRBJ2-1 | - | TRBV28 | TRBD2 | TGTGCCAGCAGTTTACTCACTAGCGGGAGCGGTGAGCAGTTCTTC | CASSLLTSGSGEQFF
TRBJ2-1 | once | TRBV27 | - | TGTGCCAGCACCCTTCGGAGCTCCTACAATGAGCAGTTCTTC | CASTLRSSYNEQFF
TRBJ1-5 | few | TRBV6-2/TRBV6-3 | - | TGTGCCAGCAGTTACTCTTGGGCCTTAAATCAGCCCCAGCATTTT | CASSYSWALNQPQHF
TRBJ2-7 | - | TRBV6-5 | TRBD1 | TGTGCCAGCGTAACAGGGGCCACCAGCTCCTACGAGCAGTACTTC | CASVTGATSSYEQYF
TRBJ1-3 | - | TRBV6-5 | - | TGTGCCAGCAGTTACAGTGGGAGGGGAAACACCATATATTTT | CASSYSGRGNTIYF
TRBJ1-1 | - | TRBV18 | TRBD1 | TGTGCCAGCTCACCGGGGACAGGGGTGAACACTGAAGCTTTCTTT | CASSPGTGVNTEAFF
TRBJ2-3 | once | TRBV2 | TRBD1 | TGTGCCAGCAGTGAACTTTGGACAGGGGGCGATACGCAGTATTTT | CASSELWTGGDTQYF
TRBJ2-7 | - | TRBV27 | TRBD2 | TGTGCCAGCAGCCCCATCTGGCCTAGCGGATACTACGAGCAGTACTTC | CASSPIWPSGYYEQYF
TRBJ2-7 | few | TRBV4-1 | TRBD1 | TGCGCCAGCAGCCCGACGACAGGGACCACCTACGAGCAGTACTTC | CASSPTTGTTYEQYF
TRBJ1-1 | - | TRBV7-3 | TRBD1 | TGTGCCAGCAGCTTAGGGACAGCGAACACTGAAGCTTTCTTT | CASSLGTANTEAFF
TRBJ2-1 | - | TRBV27 | TRBD2 | TGTGCCAGCAGTTTACCGGCGGGAGGGTTCGATGAGCAGTTCTTC | CASSLPAGGFDEQFF
TRBJ1-4 | - | TRBV5-1 | - | TGCGCCAGCAGCCCCGAAGCGACAGTATATGAAAAACTGTTTTTT | CASSPEATVYEKLFF
TRBJ2-2 | - | TRBV5-1 | TRBD1 | TGCGCCAGCAGCCTGGGACAGGGGGCATCCGGGGAGCTGTTTTTT | CASSLGQGASGELFF
TRBJ2-5 | once | TRBV4-3 | TRBD2 | TGCGCCAGCAGCCAAGATTTTCGGGAGGCAAGAAAAGAGACCCAGTACTTC | CASSQDFREARKETQYF
TRBJ2-1 | - | TRBV28 | TRBD2 | TGTGCCAGCAGTTCCGCGGGGGGAAGCTACAATGAGCAGTTCTTC | CASSSAGGSYNEQFF
TRBJ1-5 | - | TRBV19 | - | TGTGCCAGTAGTAAAGACGGGAATCAGCCCCAGCATTTT | CASSKDGNQPQHF
TRBJ2-7 | - | TRBV5-4 | TRBD2 | TGTGCCACCTCGGGCGGGAGCTCCTACGAGCAGTACTTC | CATSGGSSYEQYF
TRBJ2-1 | - | TRBV5-1 | TRBD2 | TGCGCCAGCACTCTAGCGGGAGGCGGGATAAATGAGCAGTTCTTC | CASTLAGGGINEQFF
TRBJ2-1 | once | TRBV5-4 | TRBD1 | TGTGCCAGCAGCAGCCGGGACAGCTACAATGAGCAGTTCTTC | CASSSRDSYNEQFF
TRBJ1-6 | once | TRBV5-4 | TRBD1 | TGTGCCAGCAGCTTGTTGGACAGGGAGTATTCACCCCTCCACTTT | CASSLLDREYSPLHF
TRBJ2-7 | - | TRBV19 | TRBD2 | TGTGCCAGTAGTATAGAAGGGGCTAGCGGGAGGGAAAACGAGCAGTACTTC | CASSIEGASGRENEQYF
TRBJ2-3 | - | TRBV9 | - | TGTGCCAGCAGCGTGCGGCCTACCCCGGCCCCAGATACGCAGTATTTT | CASSVRPTPAPDTQYF
TRBJ2-3 | - | TRBV9 | TRBD1 | TGTGCCACCTCGCGACAGGGCTACGCAGATACGCAGTATTTT | CATSRQGYADTQYF
TRBJ1-5 | - | TRBV27 | - | TGTGCCAGCAGTTTCGGCAGGGAAGGCAATCAGCCCCAGCATTTT | CASSFGREGNQPQHF
TRBJ2-1 | - | TRBV6-2/TRBV6-3 | - | TGTGCCAGCAGTTACGGACAGAACAATGAGCAGTTCTTC | CASSYGQNNEQFF
TRBJ2-2 | - | TRBV3-1/TRBV3-2 | - | TGTGCCAGCAGCCAAGGCGGGGTAGGGAACACCGGGGAGCTGTTTTTT | CASSQGGVGNTGELFF
TRBJ2-1 | - | TRBV3-1/TRBV3-2 | TRBD2 | TGTGCCAGCAGCCAGTTCGCGGGAGGAAAGTACAATGAGCAGTTCTTC | CASSQFAGGKYNEQFF
TRBJ1-5 | - | TRBV27 | - | TGTGCCAGCAGGGCCGGGACACATATCAGTCAGCCCCAGCATTTT | CASRAGTHISQPQHF
TRBJ1-2 | - | TRBV6-2/TRBV6-3 | - | TGTGCCAGCAGCATCTCGGGGGTCTATGGCTACACCTTC | CASSISGVYGYTF
TRBJ2-7 | - | TRBV3-1/TRBV3-2 | - | TGTGCCAGCAGCGTAAGACTGGAGGGGACGGTCGAGCAGTACTTC | CASSVRLEGTVEQYF
TRBJ2-7 | - | TRBV6-5 | TRBD1 | TGTGCCAGCGGAGTGGCCGGACAGGGGACCTACGAGCAGTACTTC | CASGVAGQGTYEQYF
TRBJ1-5 | - | TRBV27 | TRBD1 | TGTGCCAGCAGAACGACAGGGTCGGGCAATCAGCCCCAGCATTTT | CASRTTGSGNQPQHF
TRBJ1-4 | - | TRBV13 | - | TGTGCCAGCAGCCCCGCACGGGGAGATGAAAAACTGTTTTTT | CASSPARGDEKLFF
TRBJ1-1 | - | TRBV5-4 | - | TGTGCCAGCAGCTTGGGTCGGACTGAAGCTTTCTTT | CASSLGRTEAFF
TRBJ2-7 | - | TRBV4-3 | TRBD2 | TGCGCCAGCAGCCAAGGTAGCGGGAGGGCCACAAGTGAGCAGTACTTC | CASSQGSGRATSEQYF
TRBJ2-1 | - | TRBV7-6 | - | TGTGCCAGCAGCTTAACAGGTAGCTCCTACAATGAGCAGTTCTTC | CASSLTGSSYNEQFF